This entry is about one TCR beta chain. The table came from immunoSEQ multiplex PCR; TCRdb's copy has only in-frame clones and leaves some out. The repertoire holds under 120,000 clones, with around 88% as singletons. Per the germline V gene, CDR1 is MNHNS and CDR2 is SASEGT. CDR3 length: 17 residues. The V end was cut by 3 bases, the J end by 0 bases, with 17 bases between. This sample is part of a study of identifying expanded T cells in peripheral blood. Sample: blood. This receptor was identified in a person aged 18-70 years in good health. The chain combines TRBV6-1 with TRBJ1-2, with D maybe TRBD1 (5 bases). CDR3 in DNA: TGTGCCAGCAGTGACCCAATTCGCCGACAGACTAACTATGGCTACACCTTC. It specifies CASSDPIRRQTNYGYTF.